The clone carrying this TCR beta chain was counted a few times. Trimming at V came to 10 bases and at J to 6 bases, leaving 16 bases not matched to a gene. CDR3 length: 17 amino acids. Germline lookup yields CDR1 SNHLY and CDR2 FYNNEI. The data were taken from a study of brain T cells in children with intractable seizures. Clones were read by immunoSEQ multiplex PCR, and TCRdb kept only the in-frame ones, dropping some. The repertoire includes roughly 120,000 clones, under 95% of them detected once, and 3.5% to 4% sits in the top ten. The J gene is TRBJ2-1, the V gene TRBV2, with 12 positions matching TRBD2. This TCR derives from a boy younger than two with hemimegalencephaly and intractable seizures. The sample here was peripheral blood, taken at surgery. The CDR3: CAKLASGRASSFNEQFF. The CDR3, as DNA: TGTGCCAAGCTGGCTAGCGGGAGGGCGTCATCTTTCAATGAGCAGTTCTTC.